This T cell receptor (beta chain) was identified in a study of CD8+ T cells in alopecia areata. Across the whole study: It was 6 to 18 months of tofacitinib, and then there were 6 months off drug.

V lost 8 bases, J lost 4 bases, and 18 bases lay in between. Per germline, CDR1 SNHLY and CDR2 FYNNEI. The CDR3 runs to 14 residues. RNA extraction and reverse transcription yielded cDNA as sequencing template. The data were produced by immunoSEQ multiplex PCR, yet TCRdb's version contains in-frame clones alone and is incomplete. The table has 79,000 or so clones, roughly 66% seen once. Whole-study results and caveats: Amid tofacitinib therapy, many expanded lesional clones stayed present in scalp and blood.

Treatment indicated: oral pan-JAK inhibitor, 5-10 mg twice daily. Concerning this clone: Its cognate antigen is unknown.

The chain is built from TRBV2 and TRBJ2-7; D gene unclear. This sample comprised CD8+ T cells sorted from blood, obtained at week 24, from a patient treated with tofacitinib. This TCR was recovered from a human donor with alopecia areata. CDR3 sequence: CASFPGILVYEQYF. The CDR3 nucleotides read TGTGCCAGCTTTCCTGGAATTCTGGTTTACGAGCAGTACTTC.